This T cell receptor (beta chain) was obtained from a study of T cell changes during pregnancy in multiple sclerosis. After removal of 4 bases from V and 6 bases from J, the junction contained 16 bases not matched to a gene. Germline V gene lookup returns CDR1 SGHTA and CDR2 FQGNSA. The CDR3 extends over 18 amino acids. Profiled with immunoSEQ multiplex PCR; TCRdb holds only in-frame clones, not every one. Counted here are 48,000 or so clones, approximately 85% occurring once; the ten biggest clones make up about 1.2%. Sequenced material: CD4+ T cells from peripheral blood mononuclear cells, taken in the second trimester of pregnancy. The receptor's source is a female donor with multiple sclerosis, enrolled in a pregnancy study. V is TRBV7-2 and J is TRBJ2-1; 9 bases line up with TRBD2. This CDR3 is CASSSIFSGSGRGNEQFF. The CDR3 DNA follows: TGTGCCAGCAGCTCAATATTTAGCGGGAGTGGTCGAGGCAATGAGCAGTTCTTC.